The rows below give T cell receptor beta chains drawn from one sample of a study of blood T cell repertoires in COVID-19. Method: immunoSEQ multiplex PCR; TCRdb's copy keeps in-frame clones and lacks some. The data contain some 130,000 clones, about 85% of them singletons. Material for sequencing was peripheral blood. Receptor source: a man between 65 and 85 years old with acute or convalescent COVID-19. The CDR3 runs from the conserved cysteine through the conserved F or W. D genes are given only for firm matches. Clone sizes are given selectively: once, few, many, or a class where the clone is expanded.

v_call,clone_size,cdr3_length,j_call,d_call,cdr3_aa,cdr3_nt
TRBV5-1,.,16,TRBJ2-3,.,CASSLGGSSRADTQYF,TGCGCCAGCAGCTTGGGTGGGAGCAGCCGGGCAGATACGCAGTATTTT
TRBV6-6,many,16,TRBJ2-7,TRBD2,CASSYSASGGAYEQYF,TGTGCCAGCAGTTACTCTGCTAGCGGGGGGGCCTACGAGCAGTACTTC
TRBV4-1,.,18,TRBJ2-1,TRBD2,CASSQDWLAGITYNEQFF,TGCGCCAGCAGCCAAGATTGGCTAGCGGGGATCACCTACAATGAGCAGTTCTTC
TRBV15,.,14,TRBJ2-7,.,CATSMGAASHEQYF,TGTGCCACCAGCATGGGGGCGGCCAGTCACGAGCAGTACTTC
TRBV5-1,.,18,TRBJ2-6,TRBD2,CASSPPGGGSAGANVLTF,TGCGCCAGCAGCCCACCTGGGGGGGGGTCGGCTGGGGCCAACGTCCTGACTTTC
TRBV28,.,11,TRBJ1-4,.,CASSFREKLFF,TGTGCCAGCAGTTTTCGTGAAAAACTGTTTTTT
TRBV25-1,.,17,TRBJ1-2,TRBD1,CASSQSPGQGTGGGYTF,TGTGCCAGCAGTCAAAGTCCGGGACAGGGGACCGGGGGTGGCTACACCTTC
TRBV5-8,few,14,TRBJ1-3,.,CASTLGGRGNTIYF,TGTGCCAGCACGCTGGGGGGACGAGGAAACACCATATATTTT
TRBV28,.,14,TRBJ2-7,.,CASSLGTVSYEQYF,TGTGCCAGCAGTTTAGGCACAGTATCCTACGAGCAGTACTTC
TRBV5-5,.,11,TRBJ2-7,.,CASSTRREQYF,TGTGCCAGCAGCACTAGGAGAGAGCAGTACTTC
TRBV18,.,14,TRBJ1-6,TRBD1,CASSLDRGRSPLHF,TGTGCCAGCTCCCTTGACAGGGGTCGATCACCCCTCCACTTT
TRBV18,.,17,TRBJ1-6,.,CASSPGGGGVYNSPLHF,TGTGCCAGCTCTCCGGGGGGTGGAGGCGTCTATAATTCACCCCTCCACTTT
TRBV19,.,11,TRBJ2-3,.,CASSNSVTQYF,TGTGCCAGTAGTAATAGCGTTACGCAGTATTTT
TRBV19,few,13,TRBJ1-6,.,CASASGRGSPLHF,TGTGCCAGCGCCTCAGGGAGGGGCTCACCCCTCCACTTT
TRBV9,.,16,TRBJ2-1,TRBD2,CASSVAPSGGNNEQFF,TGTGCCAGCAGCGTAGCTCCTAGCGGGGGAAACAATGAGCAGTTCTTC
TRBV5-1,few,13,TRBJ2-5,TRBD1,CASTRTGRETQYF,TGCGCCAGCACCAGGACAGGCCGGGAGACCCAGTACTTC
TRBV19,.,15,TRBJ1-2,.,CASSTSSGHNYGYTF,TGTGCCAGTAGCACCTCCTCGGGACACAACTATGGCTACACCTTC
TRBV5-6,few,12,TRBJ1-1,.,CASSGDIEEAFF,TGTGCCAGCAGCGGGGACATCGAAGAAGCTTTCTTT
TRBV18,.,16,TRBJ2-1,TRBD1,CASSPGQGASYNEQFF,TGTGCCAGCTCACCGGGACAGGGGGCTTCCTACAATGAGCAGTTCTTC
TRBV5-1,.,14,TRBJ1-2,.,CASSLDGQSYGYTF,TGCGCCAGCAGCTTGGACGGACAAAGCTATGGCTACACCTTC
TRBV15,.,14,TRBJ1-5,.,CATSGSRGGQPQHF,TGTGCCACCAGCGGGTCGCGGGGTGGACAGCCCCAGCATTTT
TRBV29-1,.,14,TRBJ2-3,TRBD1,CSVGDRTSTDTQYF,TGCAGCGTGGGGGACAGAACTAGCACAGATACGCAGTATTTT
TRBV5-1,.,15,TRBJ2-2,TRBD1,CASGGQGPDTGELFF,TGCGCCAGCGGCGGACAGGGTCCGGACACCGGGGAGCTGTTTTTT
TRBV5-4,.,13,TRBJ1-1,TRBD1,CASSLDRDTEAFF,TGTGCCAGCAGCCTGGACAGGGACACTGAAGCTTTCTTT
TRBV6-5,.,13,TRBJ1-1,.,CASSLQDRTEAFF,TGTGCCAGCAGCCTTCAAGACAGAACTGAAGCTTTCTTT
TRBV5-1,few,15,TRBJ1-6,.,CASSLSGQTDPPLHF,TGCGCCAGCAGCCTATCGGGACAAACGGATCCACCCCTCCACTTT
TRBV28,.,15,TRBJ2-7,.,CASSLSGTPPYEQYF,TGTGCCAGCAGTTTATCGGGGACACCCCCCTACGAGCAGTACTTC
TRBV4-1,.,15,TRBJ1-5,.,CASSQDTNRERPQHF,TGCGCCAGCAGCCAAGATACGAACAGGGAGCGCCCCCAGCATTTT
TRBV10-1,.,12,TRBJ2-3,.,CASSETSFPQYF,TGCGCCAGCAGCGAGACTAGTTTTCCGCAGTATTTT
TRBV19,few,15,TRBJ1-6,TRBD1,CAISESGTANSPLHF,TGTGCCATCTCGGAATCCGGGACAGCGAATTCACCCCTCCACTTT
TRBV28,once,14,TRBJ2-5,.,CASSFGLTGVTQYF,TGTGCCAGCAGTTTCGGACTTACGGGTGTGACCCAGTACTTC
TRBV6-1,.,14,TRBJ2-7,TRBD1,CASSEKSTGPEQYF,TGTGCCAGCAGTGAAAAATCGACAGGGCCCGAGCAGTACTTC